Each of the 29 T cell receptor beta chains below was sequenced from the same sample in a study of T cell changes during pregnancy in multiple sclerosis. Assay: immunoSEQ multiplex PCR; the TCRdb copy retains only in-frame clones and omits some. The table has 25,000 or so clones, roughly 90% seen once. The sample in question was CD4+ T cells from peripheral blood mononuclear cells, obtained in the first trimester of pregnancy. Receptors originate from a female donor in good health, enrolled as a control in a pregnancy study.

V usage is TRBV6-5 and J usage is TRBJ2-3, with D hard to call. From germline, CDR1 is MNHEY and CDR2 SVGAGI. The CDR3 length is 13 residues. With 6 bases removed from V and 0 bases from J, the gap between germline ends came to 7 bases. The CDR3 region is CASRSYSTDTQYF. Written as DNA, the CDR3 is TGTGCCAGCAGATCCTATAGCACAGATACGCAGTATTTT.

The genes are TRBV30 and TRBJ1-5; no clear D. The CDR3 runs 12 residues. Germline assignment: CDR1 GTSNPN and CDR2 SVGIG (reference sequence). V was pared by 2 bases and J by 5 bases, with 7 bases between. The CDR3: CAWSREDQPQHF. The CDR3 DNA reads as TGTGCCTGGAGTCGAGAGGATCAGCCCCAGCATTTT.

This sequence joins TRBV27 and TRBJ1-6; D is possibly TRBD1 (5 bases). The CDR3 spans 14 residues. Germline V gene lookup returns CDR1 MNHEY and CDR2 SMNVEV (reference sequence). Between the trimmed V and J ends, which lost 6 bases and 7 bases, there was a span of 13 bases. The CDR3 sequence is CASRPWGGNSPLHF. The DNA for the CDR3 is TGTGCCAGCAGACCCTGGGGGGGAAATTCACCCCTCCACTTT.

The chain links TRBV6-1 to TRBJ1-5, with TRBD1 as a possible D gene (5 bases). This CDR3 has 13 residues. Trimming removed 6 bases at V and 5 bases at J, with 11 bases between. Per the germline V gene, CDR1 is MNHNS and CDR2 is SASEGT. CDR3 sequence (DNA): TGTGCCAGCAGGGTCAGGGCATATCAGCCCCAGCATTTT. It yields the protein CASRVRAYQPQHF.

V gene TRBV7-2 combines with J gene TRBJ1-5; D remains unclear. Germline loops: CDR1 SGHTA, CDR2 FQGNSA. Trimming shortened V by 5 bases and J by 3 bases, and 11 bases separated the two germline ends. The CDR3 has 14 residues. The CDR3 DNA is TGTGCCAGCAGCCTAGGACGGGTCAATCAGCCCCAGCATTTT. Translation gives CASSLGRVNQPQHF.

This clone was counted a single time. The chain is built from TRBV29-1 and TRBJ2-5, with D hard to call. The CDR3 is 12 residues long. Trimming removed 1 base at V and 4 bases at J, with 7 bases between. Germline values: CDR1 SQVTM, CDR2 ANQGSEA. CDR3 DNA sequence: TGCAGCGTTGAAGGAGGTGGAGAGACCCAGTACTTC. It encodes CSVEGGGETQYF.

The chain combines TRBV10-3 with TRBJ2-7, with 12 bases matching TRBD1. The ends lost 6 bases at V and 6 bases at J; junction bases unmatched: 6. This CDR3 has 14 amino acids. The germline gives CDR1 ENHRY, CDR2 SYGVKD. In DNA, the CDR3 is TGTGCCATCAGAGGGACAGGGGGCACGGGCGAGCAGTACTTC. This gives the protein CAIRGTGGTGEQYF.

The table lists this clone with a count of one. The V call is TRBV5-1, the J call TRBJ1-6; the D gene is possibly TRBD1 (5 bases). The V and J ends lost 0 bases and 10 bases respectively, with 11 bases between them. The CDR3 extends over 14 amino acids. Per germline, CDR1 SGHRS and CDR2 YFSETQ. Written as DNA, the CDR3 is TGCGCCAGCAGCTTGGAGGAACAGGACTCACCCCTCCACTTT. It encodes CASSLEEQDSPLHF.

The V and J genes are TRBV7-2 and TRBJ2-5, with D uncertain. V was pared by 1 base and J by 0 bases, with 6 bases between. Looked up from germline, CDR1 is SGHTA and CDR2 is FQGNSA. The CDR3 loop spans 14 amino acids. The CDR3 DNA is TGTGCCAGCAGCTTAGGGCAGTACCAAGAGACCCAGTACTTC. Protein sequence: CASSLGQYQETQYF.

This chain joins TRBV7-3 and TRBJ1-6, with 8 bases matching TRBD1. Germline CDR1 and CDR2: SGHTA and FQGTGA. CDR3 length: 15 residues. V was clipped by 1 base and J by 9 bases; unmatched bases: 5. CDR3 in amino acids: CASSLKAGGGSPLHF. CDR3 DNA sequence: TGTGCCAGCAGCTTAAAAGCAGGGGGCGGTTCACCCCTCCACTTT. The entire variable domain, with the rest obtained from reference TRBV7-3 and TRBJ1-6, is as follows: GAGVSQTPSNKVTEKGKYVELRCDPISGHTALYWYRQSLGQGPEFLIYFQGTGAADDSGLPNDRFFAVRPEGSVSTLKIQRTERGDSAVYLCASSLKAGGGSPLHFGNGTRLTVT.

V is TRBV4-3 and J is TRBJ2-2; no reliable D call. The germline gives CDR1 LGHNA, CDR2 YSLEER. The V gene lost 0 bases and the J gene lost 6 bases, with 17 bases spanning the gap. The CDR3 spans 17 residues. The CDR3 spells CASSQDLFTSLPGELFF. The CDR3 DNA follows: TGCGCCAGCAGCCAAGATCTTTTCACTTCGCTACCCGGGGAGCTGTTTTTT.

This chain uses TRBV18 with TRBJ1-4; TRBD1 is a possible D gene (6 bases). V lost 2 bases to trimming and J lost 2 bases, with 15 bases between them. Germline V gives CDR1 KGHSH, CDR2 LQKENI. This CDR3 is built from 17 residues. This CDR3 is CASSPGRGARTNEKLFF. The DNA for the CDR3 is TGTGCCAGCTCACCAGGACGGGGGGCGCGGACTAATGAAAAACTGTTTTTT. The full variable domain, rest sourced from reference TRBV18 and TRBJ1-4, is NAGVMQNPRHLVRRRGQEARLRCSPMKGHSHVYWYRQLPEEGLKFMVYLQKENIIDESGMPKERFSAEFPKEGPSILRIQQVVRGDSAAYFCASSPGRGARTNEKLFFGSGTQLSVL.

This sequence joins TRBV11-2 and TRBJ2-7; TRBD1 matches 9 bases. The germline CDR1 and CDR2 sequences are SGHAT and FQNNGV. There are 13 residues in the CDR3. Trimming cost V 6 bases and J 7 bases; bases outside gene matches: 7. The CDR3 is CASSRGTGSEQYF. The CDR3 DNA reads TGTGCCAGCAGTCGCGGGACAGGGAGTGAGCAGTACTTC.

The chain uses TRBV29-1 and TRBJ1-1; TRBD1 matches 10 bases. J was trimmed by 0 bases and V by 5 bases; bases with no gene match: 3. The CDR3 loop spans 14 amino acids. The germline V gene encodes CDR1 SQVTM and CDR2 ANQGSEA. CDR3 sequence: CSVRTGGMNTEAFF. The CDR3 bases are TGCAGCGTTAGGACAGGGGGGATGAACACTGAAGCTTTCTTT. Full variable domain (rest looked up from reference TRBV29-1 and TRBJ1-1): SAVISQKPSRDICQRGTSLTIQCQVDSQVTMMFWYRQQPGQSLTLIATANQGSEATYESGFVIDKFPISRPNLTFSTLTVSNMSPEDSSIYLCSVRTGGMNTEAFFGQGTRLTVV.

J is TRBJ2-3 and V is TRBV4-3, with D tentatively TRBD1 (6 bases). This CDR3 has 13 residues. V shed 3 bases and J shed 5 bases, with 9 bases lying between them. From germline, CDR1 is LGHNA and CDR2 YSLEER. CDR3 sequence: CASSQPGVDTQYF. The DNA for the CDR3 is TGCGCCAGCAGCCAGCCAGGGGTAGATACGCAGTATTTT.

The table lists this clone with a few counts. The chain has TRBV7-9 and TRBJ1-1; 7 bases match TRBD1. CDR1 SEHNR and CDR2 FQNEAQ come from the germline V gene (reference sequence). The CDR3 sequence is 14 residues long. Trimming cost V 3 bases and J 0 bases; bases outside gene matches: 1. For the CDR3, the DNA is TGTGCCAGCAGCTTGGGGACAGTGAACACTGAAGCTTTCTTT. Protein product: CASSLGTVNTEAFF.

This rearrangement joins TRBV5-4 to TRBJ1-6; 7 bases fit TRBD1. The trim removed 3 bases at V and 7 bases at J, leaving 10 bases unmatched. Germline CDR1 reads SGHNT; CDR2 reads YYREEE (reference sequence). CDR3 size: 16 residues. CDR3 sequence reads: CASSSPKQGRNSPLHF. The CDR3 region has the DNA TGTGCCAGCAGCTCACCGAAACAGGGGCGAAATTCACCCCTCCACTTT.

The V and J genes are TRBV7-2 and TRBJ1-2; weak D call: TRBD1 (6 bases). V was shortened by 4 bases and J by 4 bases, with 10 bases between the two germline ends. Germline CDR1 and CDR2: SGHTA and FQGNSA. CDR3 length: 13 amino acids. The CDR3 DNA is TGTGCCAGCAGCTCCGGGGGGCCCTATGGCTACACCTTC. Its translation: CASSSGGPYGYTF.

This chain uses TRBV30 with TRBJ2-1; 10 bases match TRBD2. Looked up from germline, CDR1 is GTSNPN and CDR2 is SVGIG (reference sequence). The J segment lost 4 bases and the V segment lost 2 bases, leaving 8 bases of the junction unmatched. CDR3 length: 16 residues. The CDR3 nucleotides read TGTGCCTGGAGTTCAGCGGGAGGGCCGGGTTACAATGAGCAGTTCTTC. It encodes CAWSSAGGPGYNEQFF.

The chain employs TRBV7-9 and TRBJ1-5; unclear D gene. This CDR3 is 13 amino acids long. CDR1 SEHNR and CDR2 FQNEAQ come from the germline V gene (reference sequence). V dropped 2 bases and J dropped 3 bases, with 5 bases sitting between them. The CDR3 loop is CASSLQNNQPQHF. DNA of the CDR3: TGTGCCAGCAGCTTACAGAACAATCAGCCCCAGCATTTT.

In its sample, this clone was seen once. The chain uses TRBV11-3 and TRBJ2-5, with 8 bases fitting TRBD1. CDR1 and CDR2 (germline): SGHNT, YENEEA. Trimming removed 3 bases from V and 4 bases from J; junction bases left unmatched: 13. The length of the CDR3 is 17 residues. CDR3: CASSLGAQGAPGETQYF. Written as DNA, the CDR3 is TGTGCCAGCAGCTTGGGGGCCCAGGGGGCGCCGGGAGAGACCCAGTACTTC.

This clone was picked up one time. DNA of the CDR3: TGCGCCAGCAGCTCACCGGGACAGGAATTAACTGAAGCTTTCTTT. It specifies CASSSPGQELTEAFF. The J gene is TRBJ1-1, the V gene TRBV5-1, with TRBD1 matching over 8 bases. Germline V gives CDR1 SGHRS, CDR2 YFSETQ. J was trimmed by 5 bases and V by 3 bases; bases with no gene match: 9. The CDR3 totals 15 residues.

This chain links TRBV21-1 with TRBJ1-2. TRBV21-1 is assigned pseudogene status. The CDR3 is made up of 16 amino acids. CDR3 region: CALKLKGEGLNYGYTF. The CDR3 region has the DNA TGTGCCTTAAAATTAAAGGGGGAGGGATTAAACTATGGCTACACCTTC.

This rearrangement joins TRBV2 to TRBJ1-5, with 8 bases matching TRBD1. With 6 bases clipped from V and 1 base from J, the junction kept 2 bases outside the gene matches. Germline CDR1 is SNHLY and CDR2 is FYNNEI. This CDR3 contains 14 residues. CDR3 in DNA: TGTGCCAGCAGGGGGGACAGGAGCAATCAGCCCCAGCATTTT. This codes for CASRGDRSNQPQHF.

The chain is built from TRBV4-1 and TRBJ2-2; a possible D gene is TRBD2 (6 bases). Germline loops: CDR1 MGHRA, CDR2 YSYEKL. The CDR3 is 18 residues long. Trimming removed 4 bases at V and 0 bases at J, with 18 bases between. Written as DNA, the CDR3 is TGCGCCAGCAGCCCTCTCACCGGGCGGGGCGCGAACACCGGGGAGCTGTTTTTT. Encoded protein: CASSPLTGRGANTGELFF.

The chain links TRBV10-3 to TRBJ1-2, with TRBD1 matching 10 bases. The CDR3 covers 13 residues. V shed 10 bases, J shed 6 bases, and the junction held 8 bases outside the gene matches. The V gene's germline CDR1 is ENHRY and CDR2 SYGVKD. The CDR3 here is CASQTGGANGYTF. The CDR3 bases are TGTGCCAGTCAGACAGGGGGCGCGAATGGCTACACCTTC.

V and J are TRBV21-1 and TRBJ2-1; the table names TRBD2, a call not compared with the DNA. TRBV21-1 is a recognized pseudogene. CDR3 length equals 16 residues. The CDR3 bases are TGTGCCAGCAGCAGACCTTCTAGCGGGAGGGCCGGGGAGCAGTTCTTC. Protein product: CASSRPSSGRAGEQFF.

This chain connects TRBV7-9 to TRBJ2-5; D uncertain. The CDR3 covers 13 residues. Trimming removed 0 bases at V and 5 bases at J, with 7 bases between. Germline CDR1 is SEHNR and CDR2 is FQNEAQ (reference sequence). The CDR3 DNA is TGTGCCAGCAGCTTAGCAATCGGGGAGACCCAGTACTTC. Translation: CASSLAIGETQYF.

The CDR3 loop is CASSPRQGTYGYTF. CDR3 coding DNA: TGTGCCAGCAGTCCACGTCAGGGAACCTATGGCTACACCTTC. V gene TRBV6-5 combines with J gene TRBJ1-2; a weak D match, TRBD1 (5 bases). The V gene's germline CDR1 is MNHEY and CDR2 SVGAGI. Between the trimmed V and J ends, which lost 5 bases and 4 bases, there was a span of 14 bases. The CDR3 consists of 14 residues.